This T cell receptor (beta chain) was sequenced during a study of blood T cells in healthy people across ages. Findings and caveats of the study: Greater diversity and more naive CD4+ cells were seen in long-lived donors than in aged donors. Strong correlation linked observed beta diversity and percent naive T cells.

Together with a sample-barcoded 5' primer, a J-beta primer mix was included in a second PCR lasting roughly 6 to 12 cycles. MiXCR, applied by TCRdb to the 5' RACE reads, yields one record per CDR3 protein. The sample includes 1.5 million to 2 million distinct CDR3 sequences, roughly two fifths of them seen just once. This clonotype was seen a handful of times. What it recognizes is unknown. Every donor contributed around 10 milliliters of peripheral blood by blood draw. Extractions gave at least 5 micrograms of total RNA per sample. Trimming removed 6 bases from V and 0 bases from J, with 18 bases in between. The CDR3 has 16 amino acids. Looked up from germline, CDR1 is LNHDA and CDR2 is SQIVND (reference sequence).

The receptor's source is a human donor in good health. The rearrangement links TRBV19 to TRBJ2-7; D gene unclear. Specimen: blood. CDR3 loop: CASSPEGRMSSYEQYF. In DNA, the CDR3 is TGTGCCAGTAGCCCCGAAGGACGGATGAGCTCCTACGAGCAGTACTTC.